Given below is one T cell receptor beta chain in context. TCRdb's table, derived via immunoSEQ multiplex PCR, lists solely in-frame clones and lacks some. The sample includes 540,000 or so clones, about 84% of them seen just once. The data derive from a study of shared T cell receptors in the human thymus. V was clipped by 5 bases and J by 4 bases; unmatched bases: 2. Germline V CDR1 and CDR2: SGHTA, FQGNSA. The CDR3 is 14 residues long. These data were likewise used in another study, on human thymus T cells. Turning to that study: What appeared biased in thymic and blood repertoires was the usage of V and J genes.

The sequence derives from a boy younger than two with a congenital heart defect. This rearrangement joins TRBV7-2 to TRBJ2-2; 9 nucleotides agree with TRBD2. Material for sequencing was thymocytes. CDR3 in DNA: TGTGCCAGCAGCCTTAGCGGGAGCACCGGGGAGCTGTTTTTT. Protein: CASSLSGSTGELFF.